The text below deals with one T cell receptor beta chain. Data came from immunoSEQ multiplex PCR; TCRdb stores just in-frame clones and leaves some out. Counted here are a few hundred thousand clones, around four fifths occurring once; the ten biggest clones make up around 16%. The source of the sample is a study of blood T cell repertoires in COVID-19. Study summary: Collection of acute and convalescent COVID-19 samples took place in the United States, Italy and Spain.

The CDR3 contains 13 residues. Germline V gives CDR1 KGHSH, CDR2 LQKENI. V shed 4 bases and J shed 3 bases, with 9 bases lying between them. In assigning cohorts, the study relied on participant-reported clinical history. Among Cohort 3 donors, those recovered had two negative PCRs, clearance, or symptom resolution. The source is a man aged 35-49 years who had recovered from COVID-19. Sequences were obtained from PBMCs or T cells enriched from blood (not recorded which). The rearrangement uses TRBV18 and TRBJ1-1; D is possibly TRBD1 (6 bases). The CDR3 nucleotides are TGTGCCAGCTCACTACACAGGGACACTGAAGCTTTCTTT. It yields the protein CASSLHRDTEAFF.